Following are 11 T cell receptor beta chains from one sample sequenced in a study of metastatic and nonmetastatic thyroid tumors. Every patient was untreated before thyroid surgery. Using MiXCR, TCRdb reanalyzed the PCR reads. The table includes about 5,500 clones, 37% detected once. What was sequenced was tumor tissue. The receptors come from a male donor with papillary thyroid cancer or a benign thyroid nodule (not recorded which). Some clones in this sample may be carry-over from other donors' samples.

The chain has TRBV6-4 and TRBJ1-6; D uncertain. Trimming pared 0 bases from V and 7 bases from J, leaving 4 bases between. The germline V gene encodes CDR1 MRHNA and CDR2 SNTAGT. The CDR3 is 13 residues long. The DNA for the CDR3 is TGTGCCAGCAGTGACTCGACAAATTCACCCCTCCACTTT. Encoded protein: CASSDSTNSPLHF.

The chain recombines TRBV20-1 with TRBJ2-4; D perhaps matches TRBD2 (6 bases). The germline CDR1 and CDR2 sequences are DFQATT and SNEGSKA (reference sequence). Trimming took 1 base from V and 11 from J, leaving 9 bases between them. The CDR3 spans 11 residues. DNA for the CDR3: TGCAGTGCTAGAGGACTAGAGGTTCAGTACTTC. Amino acids: CSARGLEVQYF.

V gene TRBV20-1 combines with J gene TRBJ2-7, with no clear D. There are 13 residues in the CDR3. Trimming removed 1 base at V and 2 bases at J, with 9 bases between. Per the germline V gene, CDR1 is DFQATT and CDR2 is SNEGSKA (reference sequence). The CDR3 DNA is TGCAGTGCTAGAGTGGGCGGAGCCTACGAGCAGTACTTC. Its protein product is CSARVGGAYEQYF.

The chain couples TRBV30 to TRBJ1-5, with D possibly matching TRBD1 (6 bases). With 2 bases removed from V and 2 bases from J, the gap between germline ends came to 7 bases. The CDR3 runs 13 residues. CDR1 and CDR2 (germline): GTSNPN, SVGIG (reference sequence). The CDR3, as DNA: TGTGCCTGGAGTCGACAGGGCAATCAGCCCCAGCATTTT. Its translation is CAWSRQGNQPQHF.

The table lists this clone with a few counts. V is TRBV25-1 and J is TRBJ2-1; 7 bases align to TRBD2. CDR1 and CDR2 from the germline V gene are MGHDK and SYGVNS. The junction had 2 bases not matched to a gene; V was cut back by 6 bases and J by 3 bases. The CDR3 has 13 residues. The CDR3 bases are TGTGCCAGCAGAACTAGCGACTACAATGAGCAGTTCTTC. This sequence encodes CASRTSDYNEQFF.

The rearrangement links TRBV12-3 or TRBV12-4 to TRBJ1-1; D uncertain. The ends were cut back, 7 bases at V and 0 bases at J, with 9 bases in the middle. The CDR3 spans 13 residues. CDR3 loop: CASITEMNTEAFF. CDR3 DNA: TGTGCCAGCATAACCGAGATGAACACTGAAGCTTTCTTT.

By its share, this clone is medium-sized. The genes are TRBV15 and TRBJ2-7; D remains ambiguous. From germline, CDR1 is LNHNV and CDR2 YYDKDF (reference sequence). Trimming pared 2 bases from V and 4 bases from J, leaving 21 bases between. This CDR3 comprises 17 residues. The CDR3 sequence is CATSRLLNTNRGYEQYF. CDR3 DNA: TGTGCCACCAGCAGACTCCTAAACACGAACAGAGGTTACGAGCAGTACTTC.

To note about this clone: The junction departs from germline at one end; a sequencing error may be responsible. The chain couples TRBV13 to TRBJ1-3; D is unresolved. This CDR3 contains 13 residues. The germline gives CDR1 PRHDT, CDR2 FYEKMQ (reference sequence). The CDR3, as DNA: TGTGCCAGCAGCTTAGAGGGCCAGTCAAATGTTGTTTTT. Translation: CASSLEGQSNVVF.

This sequence joins TRBV24-1 and TRBJ1-4; the D gene is possibly TRBD1 (5 bases). This CDR3 is 15 amino acids long. CDR1 and CDR2 from the germline V gene are KGHDR and SFDVKD. With 3 bases removed from V and 7 bases from J, the gap between germline ends came to 14 bases. Here the CDR3 DNA reads TGTGCCACCAGTGATAGGACACATCGACCTGAAAAACTGTTTTTT. Encoded protein: CATSDRTHRPEKLFF.

This clone is termed large. This chain joins TRBV11-3 and TRBJ2-2, with 9 nucleotides matching TRBD1. This CDR3 is built from 16 residues. The V gene's germline CDR1 is SGHNT and CDR2 YENEEA. Trimming took 0 bases from V and 7 from J; bases not matched to a gene: 6. Here the CDR3 reads CASSLDHRGRGGELFF. For the CDR3, the DNA is TGTGCCAGCAGCTTAGACCACAGGGGGCGAGGCGGGGAGCTGTTTTTT.

The gene calls are TRBV11-2 and TRBJ1-3; D is uncertain. The CDR3 runs 14 residues. V gave up 5 bases and J gave up 4 bases, with 12 bases separating them. The V gene's germline CDR1 is SGHAT and CDR2 FQNNGV. The CDR3 region is CASSPAVGGNTIYF. Here the CDR3 DNA reads TGTGCCAGCAGCCCAGCGGTGGGCGGAAACACCATATATTTT.